This TCR beta chain was retrieved from a study of blood T cell repertoires in COVID-19. Study-wide context: The study drew acute and convalescent COVID-19 samples from the United States, Italy and Spain.

Generated by immunoSEQ multiplex PCR, the TCRdb table keeps only in-frame clones and is missing some. The table has 200,000 to 250,000 clones, approximately 80% seen once; the top ten hold 1.8%. V lost 8 bases, J lost 0 bases, and 9 bases lay in between. This CDR3 has 13 residues. Germline assignment: CDR1 MNHNY and CDR2 SVGAGI (reference sequence). Ages ranged from about 18 to 89 years, with residence in more than 20 US areas. Cohorts were assigned according to the clinical history that participants reported. The sequence was obtained from a man aged 60 to 69 who had recovered from COVID-19. V and J are TRBV6-6 and TRBJ2-3; D perhaps matches TRBD1 (6 bases). Sequenced sample: PBMCs or T cells enriched from blood (not recorded which). This chain's CDR3 is CASRQESTDTQYF. The CDR3 nucleotides read TGTGCCAGCCGACAGGAAAGCACAGATACGCAGTATTTT.